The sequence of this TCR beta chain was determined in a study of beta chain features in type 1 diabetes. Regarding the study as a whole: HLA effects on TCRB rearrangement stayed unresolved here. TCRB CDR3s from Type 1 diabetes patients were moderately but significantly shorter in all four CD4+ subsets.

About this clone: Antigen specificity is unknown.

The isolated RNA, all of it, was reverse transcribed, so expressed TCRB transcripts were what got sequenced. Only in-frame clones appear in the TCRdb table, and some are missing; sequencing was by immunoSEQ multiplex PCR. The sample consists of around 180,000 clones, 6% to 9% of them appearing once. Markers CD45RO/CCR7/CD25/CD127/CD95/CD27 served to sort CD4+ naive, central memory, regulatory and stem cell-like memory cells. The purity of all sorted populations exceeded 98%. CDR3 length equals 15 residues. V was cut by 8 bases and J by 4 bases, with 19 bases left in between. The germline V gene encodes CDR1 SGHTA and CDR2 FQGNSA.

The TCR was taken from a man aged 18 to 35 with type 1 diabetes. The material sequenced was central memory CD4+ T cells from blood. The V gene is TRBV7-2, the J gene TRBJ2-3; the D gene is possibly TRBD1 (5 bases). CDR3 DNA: TGTGCCAGCGGCGGCAAAAGTTGGGGCGCAGATACGCAGTATTTT. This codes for CASGGKSWGADTQYF. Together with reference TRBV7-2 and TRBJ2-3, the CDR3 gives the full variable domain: GAGVSQSPSNKVTEKGKDVELRCDPISGHTALYWYRQSLGQGLEFLIYFQGNSAPDKSGLPSDRFSAERTGGSVSTLTIQRTQQEDSAVYLCASGGKSWGADTQYFGPGTRLTVL.